Each of the 4 T cell receptor beta chains below was sequenced from the same sample in a study of response to subunit inactivated influenza vaccine. MiXCR was run by TCRdb on the RT-PCR reads, yielding one entry per CDR3 protein. The sample holds fewer than 700,000 distinct CDR3 sequences, 10% to 15% seen once. The material was PBMCs from blood, obtained about 40 days after vaccination. All receptors come from a man aged 45-60 years who received an inactivated influenza vaccine.

The sample holds a few counts of this clonotype. The V and J genes are TRBV28 and TRBJ2-7; the D gene is possibly TRBD2 (6 bases). This CDR3 is 16 amino acids long. V was trimmed by 1 base and J by 3 bases, leaving 16 bases between them. The germline gives CDR1 MDHEN, CDR2 SYDVKM. CDR3 coding DNA: TGTGCCAGCAGTTTATCCTGGGACTCCTCACTCTACGAGCAGTACTTC. Protein sequence: CASSLSWDSSLYEQYF.

This clonotype was observed a few times. The rearrangement links TRBV6-1 to TRBJ1-1, with unresolved D. CDR1 is MNHNS, CDR2 SASEGT, per germline. The CDR3 is made up of 13 amino acids. Trimming cost V 6 bases and J 7 bases, with 15 bases left between them. CDR3 protein: CASSLGPRSEAFF. CDR3 sequence (DNA): TGTGCCAGCAGCCTGGGCCCCCGGAGTGAAGCTTTCTTT.

The V and J genes are TRBV7-6 and TRBJ2-7; 10 bases fit TRBD2. CDR1 SGHVS and CDR2 FNYEAQ come from the germline V gene. The CDR3 contains 15 residues. The V and J ends lost 5 bases and 5 bases, in that order; junction bases with no gene match: 9. CDR3 DNA sequence: TGTGCCAGCAGCGCCAGGCCTAGCGGGAGTAACGAGCAGTACTTC. It yields the protein CASSARPSGSNEQYF. The variable domain in full, completed from reference TRBV7-6 and TRBJ2-7, reads GAGVSQSPRYKVTKRGQDVALRCDPISGHVSLYWYRQALGQGPEFLTYFNYEAQQDKSGLPNDRFSAERPEGSISTLTIQRTEQRDSAMYRCASSARPSGSNEQYFGPGTRLTVT.

The chain links TRBV18 to TRBJ2-1; TRBD2 matches 10 bases. The trim removed 1 base at V and 5 bases at J, leaving 8 bases unmatched. The CDR3 is made up of 17 amino acids. Germline V gives CDR1 KGHSH, CDR2 LQKENI. In DNA form, the CDR3 reads TGTGCCAGCTCACCACGGCTCGGGACTAGCGAGAACAATGAGCAGTTCTTC. As protein: CASSPRLGTSENNEQFF.